This TCR beta chain is from a study of T cell responses to AZD1222 COVID-19 vaccine. Worth noting for this clone: Its antigen remains unknown.

The table came from immunoSEQ multiplex PCR; TCRdb's copy has only in-frame clones and leaves some out. This table has about 39,000 clones, 70% to 90% appearing once. This CDR3 has 10 amino acids. Findings and caveats of the study: Scientists sampled the repertoires only once the peak T cell response had passed.

Second doses were pooled across both intervals (about 4 or about 12 weeks). The chain employs TRBV21-1 and TRBJ2-4; whether TRBD1, the table's D call, matches the DNA was not checked. TRBV21-1 is a known pseudogene. The input for sequencing was peripheral blood, taken 28 days after the second AZD1222 dose. The receptor was isolated from an adult who received the AZD1222 COVID-19 vaccine. DNA for the CDR3: TGTGCCGAGATACAGAACTTACAGTACTTC. The encoded protein is CAEIQNLQYF.